This T cell receptor (beta chain) was documented in a study of metastatic and nonmetastatic thyroid tumors. Study-level background: Malignant and benign thyroid patients had repertoires compared in peripheral blood and tumor or nodule tissue. Study-level points and caveats: Malignant thyroid tumors reportedly had TCR beta diversity that was significantly higher than in benign nodules, in blood and tumor.

Authors' analysis steps: A classifier for distant metastasis in papillary thyroid cancer was constructed using CDR3 differences observed across clinicopathological groups. TCRdb re-analyzed the PCR reads through MiXCR. The V and J calls were not made by the authors but by TCRdb's processing. The repertoire has about 40,000 clones, roughly 10% of them found once; the top ten carry around 21%. All patients were treatment-naive before thyroid surgery. V was trimmed by 1 base and J by 2 bases, leaving 9 bases between them. This CDR3 comprises 14 residues. Germline lookup yields CDR1 MGHRA and CDR2 YSYEKL. This clone has at least ten counts. Its matching antigen is unknown.

The sequence was collected from a female donor with papillary thyroid cancer or a benign thyroid nodule (not recorded which). Some clones in this sample may be carry-over from other donors' samples. The chain couples TRBV4-1 to TRBJ2-7; no reliable D call. Sequencing was done on a sample of blood. The CDR3 spells CASSQGATAYEQYF. The CDR3 nucleotides are TGCGCCAGCAGCCAAGGCGCTACGGCCTACGAGCAGTACTTC.